This TCR beta chain was identified during a study of shared clonotypes between healthy human individuals. Germline V gene sequence: CDR1 MDHEN, CDR2 SYDVKM. J was trimmed by 2 bases and V by 4 bases; bases with no gene match: 8. This CDR3 is built from 15 residues. The repertoire was sequenced with immunoSEQ multiplex PCR; TCRdb's copy has only in-frame clones and lacks some. This table has 2 million to 2.5 million clones, roughly 93% appearing once. Sequencing was carried out using naive CD4+ T cells from PBMCs. This sample's subset: CD45RA+ positively selected. The chain carries TRBV28 and TRBJ2-7, with 7 bases identical to TRBD1. The sequence was collected from a man aged 18 to 30 in good health. Some clones in this sample may be carry-over from other donors' samples. The CDR3 DNA is TGTGCCAGCAGTTCACGACAGGGCCTTACCTACGAGCAGTACTTC. Its protein is CASSSRQGLTYEQYF.